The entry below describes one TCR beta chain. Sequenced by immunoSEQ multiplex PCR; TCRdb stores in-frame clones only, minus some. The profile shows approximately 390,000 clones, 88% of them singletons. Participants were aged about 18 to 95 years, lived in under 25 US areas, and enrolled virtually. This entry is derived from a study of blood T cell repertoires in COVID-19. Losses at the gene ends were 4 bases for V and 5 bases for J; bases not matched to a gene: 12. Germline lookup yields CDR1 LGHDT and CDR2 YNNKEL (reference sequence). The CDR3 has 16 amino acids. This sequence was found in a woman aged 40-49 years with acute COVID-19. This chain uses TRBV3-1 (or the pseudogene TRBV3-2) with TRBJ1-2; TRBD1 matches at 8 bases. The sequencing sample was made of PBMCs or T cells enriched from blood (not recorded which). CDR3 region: CASSPSWTGNRYGYTF. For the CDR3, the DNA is TGTGCCAGCAGCCCCTCCTGGACAGGGAATAGGTATGGCTACACCTTC.